Below are 22 T cell receptor beta chains sequenced from a single sample in a study of cytomegalovirus exposure and HLA in healthy donors (dated by TCRdb to 2016 to 2017). Library method: the immunoSEQ multiplex PCR assay. The multiplex PCR relied on a mix of 60 forward primers for TCR Vbeta segments and 13 reverse primers for TCR Jbeta segments. What TCRdb holds here is the immuneACCESS table cut down to in-frame rearrangements. Part of the clones is not present; checked against another copy, under half of the missing clones reflect an unresolved V gene, and the others are unexplained. The sample table shows fewer than 250,000 clones, and about 83% are seen once. 10% to 13% of the sample is held by the ten biggest clonotypes. Sequencing was done on a sample of PBMCs. The receptors were gathered from a woman aged 50 to 60 in good health and CMV-seropositive.

The chain combines TRBV19 with TRBJ1-5; D remains unclear. V was pared by 5 bases and J by 5 bases, with 13 bases between. The CDR3 has 14 amino acids. CDR1 and CDR2 (germline): LNHDA, SQIVND (reference sequence). The CDR3 is CASSGWAEDQPQHF. Here the CDR3 DNA reads TGTGCCAGTAGTGGCTGGGCGGAGGATCAGCCCCAGCATTTT.

The chain has TRBV5-8 and TRBJ2-3; tentative D call: TRBD1 (6 bases). V was pared by 5 bases and J by 0 bases, with 13 bases between. Germline V gives CDR1 SGHTS, CDR2 YDEGEE. The CDR3 loop spans 15 amino acids. The CDR3 nucleotides are TGTGCCAGCAGACCTGGACAGCTTAGCACAGATACGCAGTATTTT. Protein product: CASRPGQLSTDTQYF.

The CDR3 DNA is TGTGCCAGCGATCCATCAGGGGCTTTCTTT. Protein sequence: CASDPSGAFF. The J gene is TRBJ1-1, the V gene TRBV6-1, with D perhaps TRBD1 (5 bases). Trimming cost V 8 bases and J 11 bases, with 12 bases left between them. Germline loops: CDR1 MNHNS, CDR2 SASEGT. CDR3 length: 10 amino acids.

V usage is TRBV7-7 and J usage is TRBJ2-7, with D possibly TRBD2 on 6 matching bases. Germline V lookup: CDR1 SSHAT, CDR2 FNYEAQ (reference sequence). V was clipped by 5 bases and J by 7 bases, with 21 bases between them. The CDR3 is 15 amino acids. For the CDR3, the DNA is TGTGCCAGCAGCCCAGAGGCAGGGAGGTCGGGGGAGCAGTACTTC. Protein sequence: CASSPEAGRSGEQYF.

The chain couples TRBV4-1 to TRBJ2-3; 9 positions agree with TRBD2. CDR3 length equals 20 residues. CDR1 is MGHRA, CDR2 YSYEKL, per germline. Losses at the gene ends were 3 bases for V and 4 bases for J; bases not matched to a gene: 20. The CDR3 DNA follows: TGCGCCAGCAGCCAGGGGGCAGGGCGGGGGGGCCGTTATTCCGCAGATACGCAGTATTTT. It specifies CASSQGAGRGGRYSADTQYF.

This clone occurred once. The chain uses TRBV9 and TRBJ2-7; TRBD2 might be the D (6 bases). This CDR3 is built from 14 residues. The V and J ends lost 2 bases and 2 bases respectively, with 11 bases between them. CDR1 is SGDLS and CDR2 is YYNGEE in the germline V gene. The DNA of the CDR3 is TGTGCCAGCAGCGTGGGAGGTTCCCCCTACGAGCAGTACTTC. Protein product: CASSVGGSPYEQYF.

This clone was recorded a few times. J is TRBJ1-1 and V is TRBV14; 7 bases fit TRBD1. This CDR3 has 15 amino acids. Unmatched junction bases numbered 6, after V lost 4 bases and J lost 1 base. Germline assignment: CDR1 SGHDN and CDR2 FVKESK. The CDR3 reads CASSRIRDRNTEAFF. The CDR3 DNA follows: TGTGCCAGCAGCCGCATCCGGGACAGGAACACTGAAGCTTTCTTT.

This chain connects TRBV5-4 to TRBJ2-2; TRBD1 is a possible D gene (6 bases). V shed 4 bases and J shed 6 bases, with 13 bases lying between them. This CDR3 is 14 amino acids long. CDR1 SGHNT and CDR2 YYREEE come from the germline V gene (reference sequence). This CDR3 is CASSIQGMPGELFF. CDR3 sequence (DNA): TGTGCCAGCAGCATACAGGGTATGCCCGGGGAGCTGTTTTTT.

The chain links TRBV7-9 to TRBJ1-5; tentatively, D is TRBD1 (6 bases). Germline CDR1 is SEHNR and CDR2 is FQNEAQ (reference sequence). The V end lost 1 base, the J end lost 5 bases, and 18 bases lay between the germline ends. There are 17 residues in the CDR3. In nucleotides, the CDR3 is TGTGCCAGCAGCTTAGTATCGGGCAGGGGTTTGGATCAGCCCCAGCATTTT. Its translation: CASSLVSGRGLDQPQHF.

Here the CDR3 reads CASSPGGNTIYF. For the CDR3, the DNA is TGTGCCAGCAGCCCCGGGGGAAACACCATATATTTT. The chain joins TRBV7-9 to TRBJ1-3; no definite D call. The CDR3 is made up of 12 amino acids. Germline CDR1 is SEHNR and CDR2 is FQNEAQ (reference sequence). Trimming left V 5 bases short and J 4 bases short, with 6 bases between.

The chain is built from TRBV10-1 and TRBJ1-1; tentative D call: TRBD1 (5 bases). This CDR3 has 13 residues. Trimming left V 6 bases short and J 5 bases short, with 13 bases between. Germline V gives CDR1 WNHNN, CDR2 SYGVQD (reference sequence). The DNA for the CDR3 is TGCGCCAGCAGATCCGGGGAGGGGACTGAAGCTTTCTTT. Encoded protein: CASRSGEGTEAFF.

The gene calls are TRBV9 and TRBJ2-5; possible D gene TRBD1, 6 bases. This CDR3 is 14 amino acids long. Germline CDR1 and CDR2: SGDLS and YYNGEE. V shed 0 bases and J shed 4 bases, with 10 bases lying between them. The CDR3 loop is CASSVEGGSETQYF. The CDR3, as DNA: TGTGCCAGCAGCGTAGAAGGGGGTTCAGAGACCCAGTACTTC.

The chain has TRBV7-9 and TRBJ1-5; 7 bases fit TRBD1. The CDR3 has 14 residues. Trimming at V came to 6 bases and at J to 5 bases, leaving 7 bases not matched to a gene. CDR1 is SEHNR, CDR2 FQNEAQ, per germline (reference sequence). For the CDR3, the DNA is TGTGCCAGCAGTTCAGGGGGTTACGATCAGCCCCAGCATTTT. Protein: CASSSGGYDQPQHF.

The chain recombines TRBV29-1 with TRBJ2-7; 12 bases align to TRBD1. The V gene's germline CDR1 is SQVTM and CDR2 ANQGSEA. With V trimmed by 1 base and J by 5 bases, 6 bases remained unmatched. This CDR3 contains 15 residues. CDR3 region: CSVEVGTGGMDEQYF. In DNA, the CDR3 is TGCAGCGTTGAAGTTGGGACAGGGGGCATGGACGAGCAGTACTTC.

This clone was counted only a few times. This chain joins TRBV5-1 and TRBJ1-1; a weak D match, TRBD1 (5 bases). From germline, CDR1 is SGHRS and CDR2 YFSETQ. The CDR3 has 13 amino acids. The V end lost 2 bases, the J end lost 4 bases, and 9 bases lay between the germline ends. CDR3 loop: CASSFGRGTEAFF. The CDR3 region has the DNA TGCGCCAGCAGCTTTGGGAGGGGCACTGAAGCTTTCTTT.

By proportion, this clone is medium-sized. The chain combines TRBV5-1 with TRBJ2-7; D perhaps matches TRBD1 (5 bases). This CDR3 contains 15 residues. Trimming cost V 3 bases and J 0 bases, with 13 bases left between them. Germline CDR1 SGHRS, CDR2 YFSETQ. The CDR3 sequence: CASSYYPGPSYEQYF. As DNA, the CDR3 is TGCGCCAGCAGCTATTACCCAGGGCCCTCCTACGAGCAGTACTTC.

This clone showed up just a few times. The chain has TRBV19 and TRBJ1-1; D perhaps matches TRBD1 (5 bases). The CDR3 has 13 amino acids. Germline CDR1 is LNHDA and CDR2 is SQIVND (reference sequence). With 5 bases removed from V and 5 bases from J, the gap between germline ends came to 12 bases. CDR3 sequence: CASSFPGRTEAFF. CDR3 sequence (DNA): TGTGCCAGTAGTTTCCCAGGGAGGACTGAAGCTTTCTTT.

The rearrangement joins TRBV7-2 to TRBJ1-1, with D possibly being TRBD1 (6 bases). This CDR3 spans 13 amino acids. CDR1 is SGHTA, CDR2 FQGNSA, per germline. With 1 base removed from V and 6 bases from J, the gap between germline ends came to 9 bases. CDR3 DNA: TGTGCCAGCAGCTTAGACAGGGTAGCTGAAGCTTTCTTT. Its translation: CASSLDRVAEAFF.

This clone was detected only once. The chain employs TRBV19 and TRBJ1-1; weak D call: TRBD1 (5 bases). The CDR3 is made up of 15 amino acids. V gave up 5 bases and J gave up 0 bases, with 13 bases separating them. The germline gives CDR1 LNHDA, CDR2 SQIVND (reference sequence). The CDR3 sequence: CASSSPQGVNTEAFF. The CDR3 nucleotides read TGTGCCAGTAGTTCCCCTCAAGGGGTGAACACTGAAGCTTTCTTT.

The V gene is TRBV2, the J gene TRBJ2-7; 10 bases align to TRBD2. The CDR3 loop spans 15 amino acids. With V trimmed by 5 bases and J by 3 bases, 7 bases remained unmatched. Germline V gives CDR1 SNHLY, CDR2 FYNNEI. CDR3 region: CASSRSTSGVYEQYF. The DNA of the CDR3 is TGTGCCAGCAGTAGAAGCACTAGCGGGGTCTACGAGCAGTACTTC.

The V and J genes are TRBV7-7 and TRBJ1-3, with a possible D match to TRBD1 (5 bases). The CDR3 is made up of 17 amino acids. The ends were cut back, 1 base at V and 1 base at J, with 14 bases in the middle. From germline, CDR1 is SSHAT and CDR2 FNYEAQ (reference sequence). DNA of the CDR3: TGTGCCAGCAGCTTAGGGTCCGGGGGACTATCTGGAAACACCATATATTTT. Its translation: CASSLGSGGLSGNTIYF.

The CDR3 nucleotides are TGTGCCAGCAAGCTGGCTGGGGCCAACGTCCTGACTTTC. Its translation: CASKLAGANVLTF. The chain combines TRBV2 with TRBJ2-6; D is ambiguous. CDR1 is SNHLY and CDR2 is FYNNEI in the germline V gene. This CDR3 has 13 residues. Trimming removed 7 bases from V and 2 bases from J, with 6 bases in between.